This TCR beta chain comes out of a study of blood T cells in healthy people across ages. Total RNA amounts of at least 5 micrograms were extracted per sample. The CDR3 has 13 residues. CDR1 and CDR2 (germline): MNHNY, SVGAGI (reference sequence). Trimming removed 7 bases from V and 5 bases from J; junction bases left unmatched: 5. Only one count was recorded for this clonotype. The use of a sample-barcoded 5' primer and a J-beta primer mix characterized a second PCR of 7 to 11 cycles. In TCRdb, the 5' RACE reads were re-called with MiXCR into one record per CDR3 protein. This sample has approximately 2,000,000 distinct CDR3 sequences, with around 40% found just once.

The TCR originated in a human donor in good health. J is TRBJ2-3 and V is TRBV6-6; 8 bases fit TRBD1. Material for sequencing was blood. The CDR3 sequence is CASTLTGGDTQYF. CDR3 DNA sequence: TGTGCCAGCACCCTCACAGGGGGAGATACGCAGTATTTT.